The rows below give T cell receptor beta chains drawn from one sample of a study of blood T cell repertoires in COVID-19. Here immunoSEQ multiplex PCR was the method, and the copy in TCRdb shows in-frame clones only, minus some. Of about 320,000 clones in the sample, 80% to 90% were seen once. Sample: PBMCs or T cells enriched from blood (not recorded which). These TCRs come from a woman between 18 and 29 years old who had recovered from COVID-19. Both conserved end residues are part of each CDR3. The D gene is left open where the match is weak. Expanded clones get a size class; other rows say once, few or many, or leave the size out.

d_gene: -
v_gene: TRBV27
abundance: -
j_gene: TRBJ1-1
CDR3nt: TGTGCCAGCAGTATACAGGTGAACACTGAAGCTTTCTTT
CDR3aa: CASSIQVNTEAFF

d_gene: -
v_gene: TRBV24-1
abundance: -
j_gene: TRBJ1-5
CDR3nt: TGTGCCACTCAGGGCCCGGATTTGGCCCAGCATTTT
CDR3aa: CATQGPDLAQHF

d_gene: -
v_gene: TRBV4-2
abundance: -
j_gene: TRBJ1-4
CDR3nt: TGTGCCAGCAGCCGGGACTTAAGGGCAACTAATGAAAAACTGTTTTTT
CDR3aa: CASSRDLRATNEKLFF

d_gene: -
v_gene: TRBV14
abundance: -
j_gene: TRBJ1-2
CDR3nt: TGTGCCAGCAGCTATCGACAGATCTATGGCTACACCTTC
CDR3aa: CASSYRQIYGYTF

d_gene: -
v_gene: TRBV6-2/TRBV6-3
abundance: -
j_gene: TRBJ2-2
CDR3nt: TGTGCCAGCAGTCCCTTCCAGTTCGGGGAGCTGTTTTTT
CDR3aa: CASSPFQFGELFF

d_gene: TRBD2
v_gene: TRBV7-2
abundance: -
j_gene: TRBJ2-1
CDR3nt: TGTGCCAGCAGCCCGGGACTAGCGGGGGGGCTGGGTGAGCAGTTCTTC
CDR3aa: CASSPGLAGGLGEQFF

d_gene: TRBD2
v_gene: TRBV29-1
abundance: -
j_gene: TRBJ2-1
CDR3nt: TGCAGTGGGATAGGTCTAGGGACTAGCGGGCGCTTCGGTTTCGATGAGCAGTTCTTC
CDR3aa: CSGIGLGTSGRFGFDEQFF

d_gene: -
v_gene: TRBV13
abundance: -
j_gene: TRBJ2-5
CDR3nt: TGTGCCAGCAGTCGACGGGCGGGTCAAGAGACCCAGTACTTC
CDR3aa: CASSRRAGQETQYF

d_gene: -
v_gene: TRBV6-6
abundance: few
j_gene: TRBJ1-5
CDR3nt: TGTGCCAGCAGCCCCCCTGCGTCCGGGCAGCCCCAGCATTTT
CDR3aa: CASSPPASGQPQHF

d_gene: TRBD1
v_gene: TRBV5-1
abundance: -
j_gene: TRBJ2-2
CDR3nt: TGCGCCAGCAGCGGGGGACAGGGGAACACCGGGGAGCTGTTTTTT
CDR3aa: CASSGGQGNTGELFF

d_gene: TRBD2
v_gene: TRBV28
abundance: -
j_gene: TRBJ2-1
CDR3nt: TGTGCCAGCAGTTTAGATTGGTCGGCTAGCGGAAATGAGCAGTTCTTC
CDR3aa: CASSLDWSASGNEQFF

d_gene: -
v_gene: TRBV6-2/TRBV6-3
abundance: once
j_gene: TRBJ2-7
CDR3nt: TGTGCCAGCAGTTACCCCTCCGACGGGAAAAGGGCTTACTACGAGCAGTACTTC
CDR3aa: CASSYPSDGKRAYYEQYF

d_gene: -
v_gene: TRBV7-2
abundance: -
j_gene: TRBJ2-1
CDR3nt: TGTGCCAGCAGCGTTTTAGCAAGGGGCCGGCTCGCCTACAATGAGCAGTTCTTC
CDR3aa: CASSVLARGRLAYNEQFF

d_gene: -
v_gene: TRBV24-1
abundance: -
j_gene: TRBJ2-5
CDR3nt: TGTGCCACCAGTGATCCCACGGACGGGGATCGGGAGACCCAGTACTTC
CDR3aa: CATSDPTDGDRETQYF

d_gene: -
v_gene: TRBV9
abundance: -
j_gene: TRBJ1-1
CDR3nt: TGTGCCAGCAGCGTAGCACTTAACACTGAAGCTTTCTTT
CDR3aa: CASSVALNTEAFF

d_gene: -
v_gene: TRBV28
abundance: -
j_gene: TRBJ2-5
CDR3nt: TGTGCCAGCAGTTTAGCAGGGGGGGAGACCCAGTACTTC
CDR3aa: CASSLAGGETQYF

d_gene: TRBD2
v_gene: TRBV18
abundance: few
j_gene: TRBJ2-2
CDR3nt: TGTGCCAGCTCACGAGGGGGCACTAGCGGGAGCACCGGGGAGCTGTTTTTT
CDR3aa: CASSRGGTSGSTGELFF

d_gene: -
v_gene: TRBV6-6
abundance: -
j_gene: TRBJ2-7
CDR3nt: TGTGCCAGCAAGGGGCTGGTGTGGGAGCAGTACTTC
CDR3aa: CASKGLVWEQYF

d_gene: TRBD1
v_gene: TRBV27
abundance: -
j_gene: TRBJ2-5
CDR3nt: TGTGCCAGCAGTTCCAGACAGGGGCGTTCCGAGACCCAGTACTTC
CDR3aa: CASSSRQGRSETQYF

d_gene: -
v_gene: TRBV19
abundance: -
j_gene: TRBJ1-2
CDR3nt: TGTGCCAGTAGTATATTCGTCACGGACTCATATGGCTACACCTTC
CDR3aa: CASSIFVTDSYGYTF

d_gene: -
v_gene: TRBV30
abundance: few
j_gene: TRBJ2-7
CDR3nt: TGTGCCTGGAGCAGGGGTACAGGATACTACGAGCAGTACTTC
CDR3aa: CAWSRGTGYYEQYF

d_gene: TRBD1
v_gene: TRBV27
abundance: once
j_gene: TRBJ1-4
CDR3nt: TGTGCCAGCAGCTTGGGACAGGGATGGGATGAAAAACTGTTTTTT
CDR3aa: CASSLGQGWDEKLFF